Each of the 28 T cell receptor beta chains below was sequenced from the same sample in a study of T cell responses to AZD1222 COVID-19 vaccine (dated by TCRdb to about 2021). Library generation was performed with the immunoSEQ multiplex PCR assay. The immuneACCESS repertoire file appears here via TCRdb, limited to in-frame rearrangements. These files lack a portion of the clones; in checked studies, under half of the deficit traces to unresolved V genes, and the cause of the others is not known. The sample table records some 150,000 clones; 70% to 90% of these occur just once. The ten largest clones add up to approximately 3.6% of the sample. The sample's time point, from its label and the paper: baseline before first vaccination. According to the study, the label for this sample's treatment or condition signals: meningococcal conjugate vaccine given as trial control. This sample comprised peripheral blood, obtained on day 0 of MenACWY control vaccination. The receptors derive from an adult in good health.

This sequence joins TRBV7-9 and TRBJ2-3, with TRBD2 as a possible D gene (5 bases). The CDR3 length is 14 residues. Trimming shortened V by 5 bases and J by 4 bases, and 13 bases separated the two germline ends. Germline V gives CDR1 SEHNR, CDR2 FQNEAQ (reference sequence). The CDR3 is CASSPPEGADTQYF. CDR3 DNA: TGTGCCAGCAGCCCTCCCGAGGGAGCAGATACGCAGTATTTT. Complete variable domain (other parts from reference TRBV7-9 and TRBJ2-3): DTGVSQNPRHKITKRGQNVTFRCDPISEHNRLYWYRQTLGQGPEFLTYFQNEAQLEKSRLLSDRFSAERPKGSFSTLEIQRTEQGDSAMYLCASSPPEGADTQYFGPGTRLTVL.

In its sample, this clone was seen a few times. The CDR3 protein is CASSTYRGEQYF. DNA for the CDR3: TGTGCCAGCAGTACGTACAGGGGCGAGCAGTACTTC. The gene calls are TRBV28 and TRBJ2-7; 7 bases fit TRBD1. The CDR3 runs 12 residues. Looked up from germline, CDR1 is MDHEN and CDR2 is SYDVKM. The J segment lost 6 bases and the V segment lost 5 bases, leaving 4 bases of the junction unmatched.

This rearrangement joins TRBV3-1 (or the pseudogene TRBV3-2) to TRBJ1-3, with D tentatively TRBD1 (5 bases). The CDR3 has 15 amino acids. Germline CDR1 reads LGHDT; CDR2 reads YNNKEL (reference sequence). V lost 1 base to trimming and J lost 4 bases, with 11 bases between them. The CDR3 reads CASSQGGRAGNTIYF. In DNA, the CDR3 is TGTGCCAGCAGCCAAGGGGGCAGGGCAGGAAACACCATATATTTT.

The rearrangement links TRBV9 to TRBJ1-1; 10 bases align to TRBD1. The germline gives CDR1 SGDLS, CDR2 YYNGEE. V shed 1 base, J shed 6 bases, and the junction held 6 bases outside the gene matches. This CDR3 has 15 amino acids. The CDR3 DNA sequence: TGTGCCAGCAGCGTAACGACAGGGGGCAGCTCTGAAGCTTTCTTT. Translation: CASSVTTGGSSEAFF.

This chain joins TRBV12-3 or TRBV12-4 and TRBJ1-5; D is unresolved. The V end lost 3 bases, the J end lost 4 bases, and 7 bases lay between the germline ends. The CDR3 extends over 13 amino acids. The CDR3 loop is CASSLKENQPQHF. The CDR3 DNA follows: TGTGCCAGCAGTTTGAAGGAGAATCAGCCCCAGCATTTT.

The chain combines TRBV5-8 with TRBJ2-4; 7 positions match TRBD1. Germline V gene data show CDR1 as SGHTS and CDR2 as YDEGEE. The CDR3 contains 13 residues. The ends lost 5 bases at V and 1 base at J; junction bases unmatched: 0. CDR3 sequence: CASRQGAKNIQYF. CDR3 in DNA: TGTGCCAGCAGACAGGGGGCCAAAAACATTCAGTACTTC. Combining the CDR3 with reference TRBV5-8 and TRBJ2-4 gives the whole variable domain EAGVTQSPTHLIKTRGQQATLRCSPISGHTSVYWYQQALGLGLQFLLWYDEGEERNRGNFPPRFSGRQFPNYSSELNVNALELEDSALYLCASRQGAKNIQYFGAGTRLSVL.

This clone was observed a single time. The chain uses TRBV5-8 and TRBJ1-1; a weak D match, TRBD1 (6 bases). Trimming stripped 4 bases from V and 1 base from J, with 11 bases between. Germline V gene sequence: CDR1 SGHTS, CDR2 YDEGEE. The CDR3 spans 14 residues. CDR3 protein: CASSPRGRNTEAFF. The CDR3 nucleotides are TGTGCCAGCAGCCCCAGGGGAAGGAACACTGAAGCTTTCTTT.

J is TRBJ2-7 and V is TRBV18, with TRBD1 identical over 10 bases. The CDR3 length is 14 residues. The germline V gene encodes CDR1 KGHSH and CDR2 LQKENI. V shed 3 bases and J 4 bases; nucleotides not matched to a gene: 3. The CDR3 protein is CASSPWDRGYEQYF. The CDR3 DNA is TGTGCCAGCTCACCCTGGGACAGGGGATACGAGCAGTACTTC.

In this sample, this clone turned up once. The chain recombines TRBV7-3 with TRBJ1-3, with 9 bases fitting TRBD1. Germline V gives CDR1 SGHTA, CDR2 FQGTGA. The CDR3 runs to 15 residues. Unmatched junction bases numbered 10, after V lost 5 bases and J lost 8 bases. CDR3 DNA sequence: TGTGCCAGCAGCCTGACAGGGGGAGGTGGCCACACCATATATTTT. Translation: CASSLTGGGGHTIYF. Full variable domain (missing parts from reference TRBV7-3 and TRBJ1-3): GAGVSQTPSNKVTEKGKYVELRCDPISGHTALYWYRQSLGQGPEFLIYFQGTGAADDSGLPNDRFFAVRPEGSVSTLKIQRTERGDSAVYLCASSLTGGGGHTIYFGEGSWLTVV.

This clone has more than one count but fewer than ten. The rearrangement joins TRBV5-8 to TRBJ1-1; D uncertain. CDR1 SGHTS and CDR2 YDEGEE come from the germline V gene. V was pared by 5 bases and J by 3 bases, with 17 bases between. The length of the CDR3 is 15 residues. CDR3: CASRHPDAEYTEAFF. In DNA form, the CDR3 reads TGTGCCAGCAGACATCCTGACGCCGAGTACACTGAAGCTTTCTTT.

The gene calls are TRBV10-3 and TRBJ2-7; D remains unclear. This CDR3 spans 13 amino acids. Deletions cut 8 bases from V and 1 base from J, with 12 bases between. Germline CDR1 ENHRY, CDR2 SYGVKD. CDR3 nucleotides: TGTGCCATCCGGAAGGCAGATTCCTACGAGCAGTACTTC. Translated, it gives CAIRKADSYEQYF.

The table lists this clone with a count of one. J is TRBJ1-1 and V is TRBV3-1 (or the pseudogene TRBV3-2); TRBD1 is a possible D gene (6 bases). The CDR3 extends over 15 amino acids. V was clipped by 7 bases and J by 1 base, with 16 bases between them. In germline, CDR1 is LGHDT, CDR2 YNNKEL (reference sequence). The CDR3 sequence: CASTYRGQKNTEAFF. For the CDR3, the DNA is TGTGCCAGCACTTATAGAGGACAGAAGAACACTGAAGCTTTCTTT.

This clone was seen only once. A read error may account for a junction end that differs from germline. V is TRBV12-3 or TRBV12-4 and J is TRBJ1-2, with 7 bases fitting TRBD1. The CDR3 runs to 11 residues. CDR3 protein: CARRGGDGYTF. In nucleotides, the CDR3 is TGTGCCCGCAGGGGGGGGGATGGCTACACCTTC.

This chain uses TRBV5-1 with TRBJ2-7; TRBD1 aligns across 11 bases. The CDR3 is made up of 15 amino acids. Per the germline V gene, CDR1 is SGHRS and CDR2 is YFSETQ. V was clipped by 0 bases and J by 7 bases; unmatched bases: 6. CDR3 sequence reads: CASSLEGQGVREQYF. The CDR3 nucleotides read TGCGCCAGCAGCTTGGAGGGACAGGGGGTTCGAGAGCAGTACTTC.

This clone was picked up one time. The chain is built from TRBV7-8 and TRBJ2-7, with 7 bases identical to TRBD1. The V and J ends lost 1 base and 4 bases, in that order; junction bases with no gene match: 4. Germline lookup yields CDR1 SGHVS and CDR2 FQNEAQ. The CDR3 loop spans 14 amino acids. CDR3 sequence: CASSLVGQNYEQYF. The DNA for the CDR3 is TGTGCCAGCAGCTTAGTGGGACAGAATTACGAGCAGTACTTC.

The gene calls are TRBV7-2 and TRBJ2-1; 8 positions match TRBD2. Trimming cost V 4 bases and J 9 bases; bases outside gene matches: 14. There are 16 residues in the CDR3. The V gene's germline CDR1 is SGHTA and CDR2 FQGNSA. CDR3 amino acids: CASSSTGGLDLVEQFF. CDR3 bases: TGTGCCAGCAGCTCGACGGGGGGACTAGATTTGGTTGAGCAGTTCTTC.

The chain carries TRBV25-1 and TRBJ2-3; D gene unclear. Germline V gene data show CDR1 as MGHDK and CDR2 as SYGVNS. There are 13 residues in the CDR3. V shed 2 bases and J shed 1 base, with 4 bases lying between them. The CDR3 nucleotides read TGTGCCAGCAGTGAAGCCGGCACAGATACGCAGTATTTT. Translation gives CASSEAGTDTQYF.

CDR3 sequence reads: CASSLASGRTYEQYF. For the CDR3, the DNA is TGCGCCAGCAGCTTGGCTAGCGGGAGGACCTACGAGCAGTACTTC. The chain links TRBV5-1 to TRBJ2-7; 11 bases map to TRBD2. V trimming: 0 bases; J trimming: 2 bases; junction bases outside the gene matches: 1. CDR1 is SGHRS and CDR2 is YFSETQ in the germline V gene. The CDR3 sequence is 15 residues long.

This sequence joins TRBV27 and TRBJ2-5; D not resolved. The CDR3 is 13 residues long. V was clipped by 5 bases and J by 7 bases, with 14 bases between them. CDR1 is MNHEY, CDR2 SMNVEV, per germline (reference sequence). The CDR3 bases are TGTGCCAGCAGTCCTTACGAGGATTTGACCCAGTACTTC. It translates to CASSPYEDLTQYF.

The CDR3: CAIEGSSRELFF. The CDR3 DNA is TGTGCCATCGAGGGTTCGTCCCGGGAGCTGTTTTTT. This chain joins TRBV10-3 and TRBJ2-2, with TRBD2 as a possible D gene (5 bases). V lost 8 bases and J lost 9, with 13 bases in between. Germline-derived CDR1 and CDR2 are ENHRY and SYGVKD. The CDR3 spans 12 residues.

This chain connects TRBV7-8 to TRBJ2-3; the D is unclear. The CDR3 is 14 amino acids. Germline V CDR1 and CDR2: SGHVS, FQNEAQ. Between the trimmed V and J ends, which lost 2 bases and 1 base, there was a span of 7 bases. The DNA of the CDR3 is TGTGCCAGCAGCTTACAACCACGCACAGATACGCAGTATTTT. Residues: CASSLQPRTDTQYF. Variable domain in full (rest from reference TRBV7-8 and TRBJ2-3): GAGVSQSPRYKVAKRGQDVALRCDPISGHVSLFWYQQALGQGPEFLTYFQNEAQLDKSGLPSDRFFAERPEGSVSTLKIQRTQQEDSAVYLCASSLQPRTDTQYFGPGTRLTVL.

The chain uses TRBV6-5 and TRBJ1-1; D is uncertain. Between the trimmed V and J ends, which lost 8 bases and 0 bases, there was a span of 10 bases. Looked up from germline, CDR1 is MNHEY and CDR2 is SVGAGI. This CDR3 is 13 amino acids long. The DNA for the CDR3 is TGTGCCAGCGCAGGACTAATGAACACTGAAGCTTTCTTT. It translates to CASAGLMNTEAFF.

The gene calls are TRBV30 and TRBJ2-7; no clear D gene. CDR1 GTSNPN and CDR2 SVGIG come from the germline V gene (reference sequence). Trimming pared 4 bases from V and 2 bases from J, leaving 9 bases between. The CDR3 is 12 amino acids. CDR3 sequence (DNA): TGTGCCTGGAAGGAGCCCCCCTACGAGCAGTACTTC. This translates into CAWKEPPYEQYF.

The rearrangement links TRBV11-2 to TRBJ1-5, with 8 bases matching TRBD1. Germline loops: CDR1 SGHAT, CDR2 FQNNGV. Trimming removed 5 bases from V and 9 bases from J; junction bases left unmatched: 12. The CDR3 length is 15 residues. CDR3 in DNA: TGTGCCAGCAGCATCGGGACAGGTTCTTTATGGCCCCAGCATTTT. Translation gives CASSIGTGSLWPQHF.

V is TRBV6-1 and J is TRBJ2-2; D assignment may be TRBD1 or TRBD2 (6 bases each). The length of the CDR3 is 15 residues. The ends were cut back, 0 bases at V and 4 bases at J, with 9 bases in the middle. In germline, CDR1 is MNHNS, CDR2 SASEGT. The chain's CDR3 is CASSEARGVTGELFF. The DNA for the CDR3 is TGTGCCAGCAGTGAAGCGAGGGGGGTCACCGGGGAGCTGTTTTTT.

V and J are TRBV10-3 and TRBJ1-2, with a tentative D call TRBD1 (6 bases). The V gene lost 3 bases and the J gene lost 7 bases, with 12 bases spanning the gap. Per the germline V gene, CDR1 is ENHRY and CDR2 is SYGVKD. The CDR3 loop spans 13 amino acids. CDR3 DNA sequence: TGTGCCATCAGTGACAAACAGGGATCTGGCTACACCTTC. Protein product: CAISDKQGSGYTF.

The rearrangement links TRBV9 to TRBJ2-2; 13 bases line up with TRBD2. V gave up 0 bases and J gave up 5 bases; unmatched junction bases: 1. The CDR3 has 16 amino acids. CDR1 and CDR2 from the germline V gene are SGDLS and YYNGEE. The CDR3 DNA is TGTGCCAGCAGCGTAGCACTAGCGGGAGGGACCGGGGAGCTGTTTTTT. It codes for CASSVALAGGTGELFF. The full variable domain, with the rest looked up from reference TRBV9 and TRBJ2-2, is DSGVTQTPKHLITATGQRVTLRCSPRSGDLSVYWYQQSLDQGLQFLIQYYNGEERAKGNILERFSAQQFPDLHSELNLSSLELGDSALYFCASSVALAGGTGELFFGEGSRLTVL.

This clone was observed a few times. V and J are TRBV4-2 and TRBJ2-1; 9 bases are shared with TRBD2. Germline assignment: CDR1 LGHNA and CDR2 YNFKEQ. Germline trimming cut 1 base from V and 4 bases from J; bases unmatched to any gene: 11. The CDR3 consists of 18 residues. The CDR3 DNA is TGTGCCAGCAGCCAAGTGAGTGCAAATAGCGGGGGTTACAATGAGCAGTTCTTC. It encodes CASSQVSANSGGYNEQFF.